In its sample, the clone carrying this T cell receptor (beta chain) was seen a few times. Its antigen remains unidentified. The study profiled TCR beta VDJ and CDR3 using genomic DNA as template. TCRdb analysed the reads with MiXCR anew, one entry per CDR3 protein. The sample lists about half a million distinct CDR3 sequences, over 25% occurring once. These data come from a study of CD8+CD57+ T cells in acquired aplastic anemia. The wider study: On average, sorted CD4+ and CD8+ cells gave about 3.1 ug of DNA.

Study-wide results and limits: Overlapping CD8+ CDR3 repertoires of patients and controls contained some 27 shared sequences.

Germline V CDR1 and CDR2: SGHNT, YYREEE (reference sequence). This CDR3 spans 16 amino acids. V lost 0 bases to trimming and J lost 0 bases, with 7 bases between them. Flow cytometry had shown expanded CD8+CD57+ cells in the patients chosen for sequencing. The patients, all of them, had severe acquired aplastic anemia. Each patient gave a blood sample that was collected before any therapy had been received. The genes are TRBV5-4 and TRBJ1-6, with D unclear. Source material: sorted CD4+, CD8+, or CD8+CD57+ T cells (not recorded which) from PBMCs. This TCR derives from a human donor with aplastic anemia. The CDR3 region has the DNA TGTGCCAGCAGCTTGGAACCGAGCTCCTATAATTCACCCCTCCACTTT. It is translated as CASSLEPSSYNSPLHF.